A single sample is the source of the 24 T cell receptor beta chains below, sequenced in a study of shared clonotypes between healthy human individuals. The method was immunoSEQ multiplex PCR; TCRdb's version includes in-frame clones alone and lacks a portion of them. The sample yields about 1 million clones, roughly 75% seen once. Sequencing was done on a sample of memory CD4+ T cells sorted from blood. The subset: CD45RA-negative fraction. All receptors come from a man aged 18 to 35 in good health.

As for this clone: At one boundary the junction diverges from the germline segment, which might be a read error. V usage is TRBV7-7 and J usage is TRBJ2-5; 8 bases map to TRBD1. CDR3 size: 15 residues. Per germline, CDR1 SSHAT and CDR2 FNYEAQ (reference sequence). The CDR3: CASSPKGQGAETQYF. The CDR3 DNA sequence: TGTGCTAGCAGCCCCAAGGGGCAGGGGGCCGAGACCCAGTACTTC.

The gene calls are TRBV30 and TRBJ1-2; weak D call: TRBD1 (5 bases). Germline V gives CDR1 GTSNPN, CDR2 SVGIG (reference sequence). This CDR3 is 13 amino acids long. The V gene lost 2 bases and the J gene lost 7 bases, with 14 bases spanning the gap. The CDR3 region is CAWSQEGPGGYTF. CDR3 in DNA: TGTGCCTGGAGTCAGGAGGGACCAGGTGGCTACACCTTC.

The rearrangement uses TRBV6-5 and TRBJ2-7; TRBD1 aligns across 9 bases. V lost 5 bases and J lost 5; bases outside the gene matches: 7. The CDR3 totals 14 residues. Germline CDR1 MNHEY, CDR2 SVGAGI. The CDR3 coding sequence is TGTGCCAGCAGTCAACCGGGACAGGGCAACGAGCAGTACTTC. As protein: CASSQPGQGNEQYF.

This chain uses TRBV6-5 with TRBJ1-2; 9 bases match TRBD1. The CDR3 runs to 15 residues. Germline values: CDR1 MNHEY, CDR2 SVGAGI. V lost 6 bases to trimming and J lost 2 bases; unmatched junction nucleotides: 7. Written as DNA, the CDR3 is TGTGCCAGCAGGAGACGACAGGGGGGCAACTATGGCTACACCTTC. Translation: CASRRRQGGNYGYTF.

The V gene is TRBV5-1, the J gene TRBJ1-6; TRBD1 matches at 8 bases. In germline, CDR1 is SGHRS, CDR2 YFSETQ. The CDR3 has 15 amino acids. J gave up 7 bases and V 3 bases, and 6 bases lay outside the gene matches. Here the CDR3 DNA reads TGCGCCAGCAGCTCCGGGACAGGCAGAAATTCACCCCTCCACTTT. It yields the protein CASSSGTGRNSPLHF.

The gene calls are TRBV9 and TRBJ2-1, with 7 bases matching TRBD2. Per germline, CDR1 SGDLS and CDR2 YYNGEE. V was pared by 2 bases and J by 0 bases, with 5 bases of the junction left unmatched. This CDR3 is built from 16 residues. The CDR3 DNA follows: TGTGCCAGCAGCGTGGGCGGGAGAGGCTCCTACAATGAGCAGTTCTTC. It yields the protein CASSVGGRGSYNEQFF.

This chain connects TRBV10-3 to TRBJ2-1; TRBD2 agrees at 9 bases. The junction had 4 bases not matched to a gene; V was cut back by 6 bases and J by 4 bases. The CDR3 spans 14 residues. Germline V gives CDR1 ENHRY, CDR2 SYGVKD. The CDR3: CAIRRLAGYNEQFF. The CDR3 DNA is TGTGCCATCAGAAGGCTAGCGGGATACAATGAGCAGTTCTTC.

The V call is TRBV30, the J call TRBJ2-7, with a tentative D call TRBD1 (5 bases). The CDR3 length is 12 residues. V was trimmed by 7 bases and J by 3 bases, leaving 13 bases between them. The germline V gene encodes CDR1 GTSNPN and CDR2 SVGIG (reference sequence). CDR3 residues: CASQSGHYEQYF. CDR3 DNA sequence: TGTGCCTCTCAATCCGGACACTACGAGCAGTACTTC.

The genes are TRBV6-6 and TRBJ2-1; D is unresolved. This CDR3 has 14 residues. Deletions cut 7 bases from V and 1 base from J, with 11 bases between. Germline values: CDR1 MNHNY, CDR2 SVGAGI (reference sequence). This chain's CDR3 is CASISGESYNEQFF. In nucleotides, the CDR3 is TGTGCCAGCATTTCTGGCGAGTCCTACAATGAGCAGTTCTTC.

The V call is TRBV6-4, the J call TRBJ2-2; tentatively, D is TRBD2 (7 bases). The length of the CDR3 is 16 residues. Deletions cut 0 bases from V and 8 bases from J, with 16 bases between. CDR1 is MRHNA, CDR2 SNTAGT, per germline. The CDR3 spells CASSDSTRGRPGELFF. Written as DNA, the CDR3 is TGTGCCAGCAGTGACTCGACGCGGGGGCGACCTGGGGAGCTGTTTTTT.

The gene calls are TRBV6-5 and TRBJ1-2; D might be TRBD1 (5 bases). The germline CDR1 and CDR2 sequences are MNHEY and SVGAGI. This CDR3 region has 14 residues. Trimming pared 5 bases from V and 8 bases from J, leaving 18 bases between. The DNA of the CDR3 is TGTGCCAGCAGTCCCCAAGCAGGGCCAAACGGCTACACCTTC. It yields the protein CASSPQAGPNGYTF.

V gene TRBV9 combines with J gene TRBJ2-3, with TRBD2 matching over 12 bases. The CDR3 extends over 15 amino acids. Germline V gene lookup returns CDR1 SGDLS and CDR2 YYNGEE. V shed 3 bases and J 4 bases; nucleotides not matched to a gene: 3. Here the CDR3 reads CASSASGGAADTQYF. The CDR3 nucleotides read TGTGCCAGCAGCGCTAGCGGGGGGGCGGCAGATACGCAGTATTTT.

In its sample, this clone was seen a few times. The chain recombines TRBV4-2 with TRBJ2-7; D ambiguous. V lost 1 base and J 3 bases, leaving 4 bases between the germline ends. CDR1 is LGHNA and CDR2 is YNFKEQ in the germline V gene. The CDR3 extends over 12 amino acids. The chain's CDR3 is CASSQADYEQYF. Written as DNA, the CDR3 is TGTGCCAGCAGCCAAGCGGACTACGAGCAGTACTTC.

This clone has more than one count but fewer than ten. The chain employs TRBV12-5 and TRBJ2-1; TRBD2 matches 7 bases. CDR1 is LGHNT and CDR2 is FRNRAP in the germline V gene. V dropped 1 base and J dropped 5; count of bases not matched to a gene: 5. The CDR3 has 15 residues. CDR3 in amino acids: CASGLGSGGNNEQFF. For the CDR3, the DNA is TGTGCTAGTGGTTTGGGTTCCGGGGGGAACAATGAGCAGTTCTTC.

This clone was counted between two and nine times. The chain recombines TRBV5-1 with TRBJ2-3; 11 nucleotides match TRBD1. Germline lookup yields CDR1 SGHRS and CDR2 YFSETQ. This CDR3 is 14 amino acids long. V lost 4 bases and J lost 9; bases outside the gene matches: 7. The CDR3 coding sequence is TGCGCCAGCAGCGGCGGGGACAGGGGGAACACGCAGTATTTT. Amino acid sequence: CASSGGDRGNTQYF.

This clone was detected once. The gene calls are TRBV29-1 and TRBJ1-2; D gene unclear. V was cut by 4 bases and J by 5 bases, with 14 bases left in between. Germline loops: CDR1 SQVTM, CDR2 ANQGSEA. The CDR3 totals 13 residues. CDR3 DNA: TGCAGCGTTGCAACCGGGCCTGGTTATGGCTACACCTTC. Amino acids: CSVATGPGYGYTF.

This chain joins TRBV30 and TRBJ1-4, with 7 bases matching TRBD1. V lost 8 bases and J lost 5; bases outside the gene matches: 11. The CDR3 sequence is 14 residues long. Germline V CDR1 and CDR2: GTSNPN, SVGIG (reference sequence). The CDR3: CAGQPGQINEKLFF. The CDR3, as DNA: TGTGCCGGACAGCCGGGACAGATAAATGAAAAACTGTTTTTT. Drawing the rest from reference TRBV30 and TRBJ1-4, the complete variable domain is SQTIHQWPATLVQPVGSPLSLECTVEGTSNPNLYWYRQAAGRGLQLLFYSVGIGQISSEVPQNLSASRPQDRQFILSSKKLLLSDSGFYLCAGQPGQINEKLFFGSGTQLSVL.

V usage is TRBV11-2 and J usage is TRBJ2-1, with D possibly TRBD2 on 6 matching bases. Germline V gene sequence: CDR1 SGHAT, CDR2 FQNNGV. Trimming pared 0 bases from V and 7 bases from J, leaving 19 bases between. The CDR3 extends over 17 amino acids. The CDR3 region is CASSLDNGEARRNEQFF. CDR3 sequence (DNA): TGTGCCAGCAGCTTAGATAACGGGGAGGCGAGGAGGAATGAGCAGTTCTTC. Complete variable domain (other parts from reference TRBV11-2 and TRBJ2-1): EAGVAQSPRYKIIEKRQSVAFWCNPISGHATLYWYQQILGQGPKLLIQFQNNGVVDDSQLPKDRFSAERLKGVDSTLKIQPAKLEDSAVYLCASSLDNGEARRNEQFFGPGTRLTVL.

The CDR3 DNA reads as TGTGCCAGCATCAAGAGGACAGGGGGCAATGAAAAACTGTTTTTT. It specifies CASIKRTGGNEKLFF. The J gene is TRBJ1-4, the V gene TRBV2; 11 bases match TRBD1. The germline V gene encodes CDR1 SNHLY and CDR2 FYNNEI. Losses at the gene ends were 7 bases for V and 5 bases for J; bases not matched to a gene: 6. This CDR3 spans 15 amino acids.

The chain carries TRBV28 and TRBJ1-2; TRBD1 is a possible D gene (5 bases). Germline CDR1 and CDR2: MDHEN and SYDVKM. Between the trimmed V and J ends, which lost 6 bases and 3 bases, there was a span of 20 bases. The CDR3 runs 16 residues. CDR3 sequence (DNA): TGTGCCAGCAGGACAGCAGGAAGCCGGGGTGACTATGGCTACACCTTC. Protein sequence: CASRTAGSRGDYGYTF.

CDR3 DNA: TGTGCCAGCAGCTTTCAACGGGGGACCTACACCGGGGAGCTGTTTTTT. Amino acid sequence: CASSFQRGTYTGELFF. The chain is built from TRBV11-2 and TRBJ2-2; D might be TRBD2 (6 bases). The CDR3 is 16 amino acids. V was clipped by 3 bases and J by 3 bases, with 14 bases between them. Germline CDR1 and CDR2: SGHAT and FQNNGV.

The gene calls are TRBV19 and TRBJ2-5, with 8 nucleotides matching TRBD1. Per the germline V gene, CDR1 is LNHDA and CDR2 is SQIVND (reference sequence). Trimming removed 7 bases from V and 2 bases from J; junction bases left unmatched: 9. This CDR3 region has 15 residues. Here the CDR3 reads CASTRTTGGQETQYF. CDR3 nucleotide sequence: TGTGCCAGTACCCGGACCACAGGGGGACAAGAGACCCAGTACTTC.

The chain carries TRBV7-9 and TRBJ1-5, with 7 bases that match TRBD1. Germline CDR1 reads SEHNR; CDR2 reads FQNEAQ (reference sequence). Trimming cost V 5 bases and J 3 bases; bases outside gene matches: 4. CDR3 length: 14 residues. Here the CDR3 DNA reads TGTGCCAGCAGCACCGGGACAGCCAATCAGCCCCAGCATTTT. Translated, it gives CASSTGTANQPQHF.

The CDR3 sequence: CASRYGTLYEQYF. As DNA, the CDR3 is TGCGCCAGCAGATACGGGACCCTCTACGAGCAGTACTTC. The chain joins TRBV5-1 to TRBJ2-7, with D possibly being TRBD1 or TRBD2 (5 bases each). The CDR3 spans 13 residues. Germline values: CDR1 SGHRS, CDR2 YFSETQ. Deletions cut 5 bases from V and 3 bases from J, with 12 bases between.